These 29 T cell receptor beta chains came from one sample sequenced in a study of T cell changes during pregnancy in multiple sclerosis. Data came from immunoSEQ multiplex PCR; TCRdb stores just in-frame clones and leaves some out. The sample has tens of thousands of clones, 90% to 95% seen once. Specimen: peripheral blood, collected in the first trimester of pregnancy. The receptor source for this set is a female donor with multiple sclerosis, enrolled in a pregnancy study.

This clone was recorded once. The gene calls are TRBV7-6 and TRBJ1-3; D is perhaps TRBD1 (6 bases). The CDR3 length is 15 residues. V lost 3 bases, J lost 3 bases, and 12 bases lay in between. The germline V gene has CDR1 SGHVS and CDR2 FNYEAQ. CDR3 residues: CASSLPQGLGNTIYF. In DNA form, the CDR3 reads TGTGCCAGCAGCTTGCCGCAGGGGCTTGGAAACACCATATATTTT. Filled out from reference TRBV7-6 and TRBJ1-3, the complete variable domain reads GAGVSQSPRYKVTKRGQDVALRCDPISGHVSLYWYRQALGQGPEFLTYFNYEAQQDKSGLPNDRFSAERPEGSISTLTIQRTEQRDSAMYRCASSLPQGLGNTIYFGEGSWLTVV.

This clone was detected only once. The rearrangement uses TRBV5-1 and TRBJ2-1; possibly TRBD1 for D (6 bases). Germline CDR1 reads SGHRS; CDR2 reads YFSETQ. The CDR3 covers 14 residues. V lost 0 bases and J lost 7, with 11 bases in between. CDR3 protein: CASSLDRVGNEQFF. The CDR3 DNA reads as TGCGCCAGCAGCTTGGACAGGGTGGGGAATGAGCAGTTCTTC.

The chain couples TRBV5-1 to TRBJ2-7, with D possibly matching TRBD1 (5 bases). The germline CDR1 and CDR2 sequences are SGHRS and YFSETQ. V was clipped by 4 bases and J by 4 bases, with 12 bases between them. This CDR3 region has 13 residues. CDR3 sequence (DNA): TGCGCCAGCAGCGACCTGACAGAGTACGAGCAGTACTTC. Translated, it gives CASSDLTEYEQYF.

The genes are TRBV5-1 and TRBJ2-5; D not certain. Germline V gene data show CDR1 as SGHRS and CDR2 as YFSETQ. Trimming left V 0 bases short and J 5 bases short, with 11 bases between. The CDR3 loop spans 14 amino acids. CDR3 protein: CASSLEFGSETQYF. In DNA form, the CDR3 reads TGCGCCAGCAGCTTGGAATTCGGTTCGGAGACCCAGTACTTC.

This sequence joins TRBV7-2 and TRBJ2-1; D is undetermined. The V gene lost 1 base and the J gene lost 7 bases, with 17 bases spanning the gap. The CDR3 is made up of 16 amino acids. Germline lookup yields CDR1 SGHTA and CDR2 FQGNSA. The CDR3 loop is CASSLVVRPLINEQFF. The DNA for the CDR3 is TGTGCCAGCAGCTTAGTGGTCAGGCCACTTATTAATGAGCAGTTCTTC.

As regards this clone: An end of the junction does not agree with germline; a read error may underlie this. The chain combines TRBV7-7 with TRBJ2-5; 11 bases are a match to TRBD1. Germline CDR1 reads SSHAT; CDR2 reads FNYEAQ (reference sequence). There are 16 residues in the CDR3. CDR3 sequence reads: CASSLTGQGEGETQYF. DNA of the CDR3: TGTGCTAGCAGCTTAACGGGACAGGGGGAGGGAGAGACCCAGTACTTC.

The rearrangement joins TRBV19 to TRBJ1-1; D is ambiguous. Germline-derived CDR1 and CDR2 are LNHDA and SQIVND (reference sequence). The CDR3 length is 15 residues. V lost 3 bases to trimming and J lost 1 base, with 12 bases between them. The CDR3 region is CASSIFWAGNTEAFF. The DNA for the CDR3 is TGTGCCAGTAGTATCTTCTGGGCGGGGAACACTGAAGCTTTCTTT.

This chain uses TRBV7-9 with TRBJ2-7, with a possible D match to TRBD2 (5 bases). The CDR3 sequence is 15 residues long. The germline gives CDR1 SEHNR, CDR2 FQNEAQ (reference sequence). With 4 bases removed from V and 2 bases from J, the gap between germline ends came to 15 bases. This CDR3 is CASSSLKGVAYEQYF. CDR3 DNA: TGTGCCAGCAGCTCCCTGAAGGGAGTAGCCTACGAGCAGTACTTC.

V usage is TRBV15 and J usage is TRBJ1-4, with 9 bases lining up with TRBD1. The germline V gene encodes CDR1 LNHNV and CDR2 YYDKDF (reference sequence). The V gene end was trimmed by 4 bases and the J gene end by 8 bases; junction bases not matched to a gene: 11. This CDR3 spans 16 amino acids. This CDR3 reads CATSTRSGTGYEKLFF. CDR3 coding DNA: TGTGCCACCAGCACTCGATCCGGGACAGGGTACGAAAAACTGTTTTTT.

The chain links TRBV7-2 to TRBJ1-1; D call uncertain. Per the germline V gene, CDR1 is SGHTA and CDR2 is FQGNSA. V shed 5 bases and J shed 6 bases, with 16 bases lying between them. The CDR3 consists of 14 residues. CDR3 bases: TGTGCCAGCAGCCAGATCGGGGATCGTGCTGAAGCTTTCTTT. This encodes CASSQIGDRAEAFF. Combining the CDR3 with reference TRBV7-2 and TRBJ1-1 gives the whole variable domain GAGVSQSPSNKVTEKGKDVELRCDPISGHTALYWYRQSLGQGLEFLIYFQGNSAPDKSGLPSDRFSAERTGGSVSTLTIQRTQQEDSAVYLCASSQIGDRAEAFFGQGTRLTVV.

The chain recombines TRBV7-2 with TRBJ1-3, with 7 bases matching TRBD1. CDR1 and CDR2 (germline): SGHTA, FQGNSA. The length of the CDR3 is 14 residues. The V segment lost 2 bases and the J segment 3 bases; nucleotides outside the gene matches: 1. Written as DNA, the CDR3 is TGTGCCAGCAGCTTAACAGGGGTTGGAAACACCATATATTTT. Residues: CASSLTGVGNTIYF.

This chain uses TRBV4-3 with TRBJ1-2; 7 nucleotides align to TRBD1. This CDR3 comprises 17 residues. Per the germline V gene, CDR1 is LGHNA and CDR2 is YSLEER. With 4 bases clipped from V and 1 base from J, the junction kept 12 bases outside the gene matches. The CDR3 protein is CASSRGLQGEINYGYTF. The CDR3 bases are TGCGCCAGCAGCCGGGGTTTGCAGGGGGAAATTAACTATGGCTACACCTTC.

This sequence joins TRBV30 and TRBJ2-7; 9 nucleotides line up with TRBD1. Germline V CDR1 and CDR2: GTSNPN, SVGIG (reference sequence). The junction had 8 bases not matched to a gene; V was cut back by 0 bases and J by 5 bases. The CDR3 runs 15 residues. This CDR3 reads CAWSVGDRVDDEQYF. Here the CDR3 DNA reads TGTGCCTGGAGTGTAGGGGACAGGGTGGATGACGAGCAGTACTTC.

This clone was seen a single time. The chain links TRBV7-3 to TRBJ2-2; 8 bases line up with TRBD2. This CDR3 comprises 14 residues. The trim removed 6 bases at V and 1 base at J, leaving 1 base unmatched. CDR1 and CDR2 from the germline V gene are SGHTA and FQGTGA. The CDR3 sequence is CASRLAVNTGELFF. The CDR3, as DNA: TGTGCCAGCAGACTAGCGGTGAACACCGGGGAGCTGTTTTTT.

The genes are TRBV9 and TRBJ1-1; D gene unclear. Germline V gives CDR1 SGDLS, CDR2 YYNGEE. There are 14 residues in the CDR3. The germline V and J ends were trimmed by 0 bases and 1 base, with 7 bases remaining between them. This CDR3 reads CASSVAVRNTEAFF. The CDR3 nucleotides are TGTGCCAGCAGCGTAGCAGTCCGGAACACTGAAGCTTTCTTT. The full variable domain, in which reference TRBV9 and TRBJ1-1 provide the parts outside the CDR3, is DSGVTQTPKHLITATGQRVTLRCSPRSGDLSVYWYQQSLDQGLQFLIQYYNGEERAKGNILERFSAQQFPDLHSELNLSSLELGDSALYFCASSVAVRNTEAFFGQGTRLTVV.

The gene calls are TRBV7-2 and TRBJ2-1; 10 positions match TRBD2. J was trimmed by 2 bases and V by 1 base; bases with no gene match: 8. The CDR3 contains 18 residues. Per germline, CDR1 SGHTA and CDR2 FQGNSA. The CDR3 nucleotides read TGTGCCAGCAGCTTAGTGGCCCGCAGCGGGGGGGCCTACAATGAGCAGTTCTTC. It translates to CASSLVARSGGAYNEQFF.

V and J are TRBV30 and TRBJ1-2; D remains ambiguous. Germline CDR1 GTSNPN, CDR2 SVGIG (reference sequence). Deletions cut 3 bases from V and 4 bases from J, with 15 bases between. The length of the CDR3 is 14 residues. The CDR3 region is CAWSIEEGSYGYTF. DNA for the CDR3: TGTGCCTGGAGCATCGAGGAAGGAAGCTATGGCTACACCTTC.

The rearrangement links TRBV27 to TRBJ1-2; 9 positions agree with TRBD1. The V and J ends lost 10 bases and 4 bases, in that order; junction bases with no gene match: 13. Germline CDR1 and CDR2: MNHEY and SMNVEV (reference sequence). The CDR3 has 15 residues. As DNA, the CDR3 is TGTGCCACCAAAAGGGGGACAGGGTCCATCTATGGCTACACCTTC. This codes for CATKRGTGSIYGYTF.

This clone was recorded only once. The rearrangement links TRBV6-6 to TRBJ2-1; TRBD1 might be the D (6 bases). CDR3 size: 16 residues. The germline CDR1 and CDR2 sequences are MNHNY and SVGAGI (reference sequence). V was trimmed by 0 bases and J by 7 bases, leaving 16 bases between them. This chain's CDR3 is CASSYSPSTGGNEQFF. Written as DNA, the CDR3 is TGTGCCAGCAGTTACTCCCCATCGACAGGCGGGAATGAGCAGTTCTTC.

The genes are TRBV5-3 and TRBJ1-3; D ambiguous. TRBV5-3 is an open reading frame whose function is uncertain. CDR3 length equals 16 residues. V was cut by 4 bases and J by 7 bases, with 21 bases left in between. CDR3 bases: TGTGCCAGAAGCCCAGACCCCCGTCCAAAGACTAACACCATATATTTT. Its translation: CARSPDPRPKTNTIYF.

V usage is TRBV7-9 and J usage is TRBJ2-1, with 9 nucleotides matching TRBD1. The CDR3 runs 15 residues. CDR1 and CDR2 (germline): SEHNR, FQNEAQ (reference sequence). The V segment lost 5 bases and the J segment 5 bases; nucleotides outside the gene matches: 7. The CDR3 reads CASSTRQGVHNEQFF. The CDR3 DNA is TGTGCCAGCAGCACCCGACAGGGGGTACACAATGAGCAGTTCTTC.

V is TRBV2 and J is TRBJ1-1; D is possibly TRBD1 (5 bases). V dropped 6 bases and J dropped 7 bases, with 9 bases sitting between them. Per germline, CDR1 SNHLY and CDR2 FYNNEI. There are 11 residues in the CDR3. CDR3 protein: CASREQVEAFF. The CDR3 coding sequence is TGTGCCAGCAGAGAACAGGTTGAAGCTTTCTTT.

V gene TRBV27 combines with J gene TRBJ1-4; D unresolved. The CDR3 runs 15 residues. Trimming pared 0 bases from V and 4 bases from J, leaving 9 bases between. Germline V gene data show CDR1 as MNHEY and CDR2 as SMNVEV (reference sequence). The CDR3 coding sequence is TGTGCCAGCAGTTTATCGTACAGCCTTAATGAAAAACTGTTTTTT. Its translation: CASSLSYSLNEKLFF. Full variable domain (missing parts from reference TRBV27 and TRBJ1-4): EAQVTQNPRYLITVTGKKLTVTCSQNMNHEYMSWYRQDPGLGLRQIYYSMNVEVTDKGDVPEGYKVSRKEKRNFPLILESPSPNQTSLYFCASSLSYSLNEKLFFGSGTQLSVL.

This clone was observed a single time. V gene TRBV18 combines with J gene TRBJ1-4; D unresolved. V lost 3 bases to trimming and J lost 4 bases, with 3 bases between them. The CDR3 consists of 12 residues. Germline V CDR1 and CDR2: KGHSH, LQKENI. The CDR3 DNA reads TGTGCCAGCTCACCTCGTAATGAAAAACTGTTTTTT. This gives the protein CASSPRNEKLFF.

In this sample, this clone turned up a few times. The chain uses TRBV30 and TRBJ2-7, with TRBD1 identical over 11 bases. The CDR3 length is 17 residues. Germline CDR1 reads GTSNPN; CDR2 reads SVGIG (reference sequence). V dropped 0 bases and J dropped 2; count of bases not matched to a gene: 9. The CDR3 DNA reads as TGTGCCTGGAGTGTACCGAGGGACAGGGGGTACCCCTACGAGCAGTACTTC. Translated, it gives CAWSVPRDRGYPYEQYF.

The chain couples TRBV7-6 to TRBJ2-1, with 11 nucleotides matching TRBD2. Looked up from germline, CDR1 is SGHVS and CDR2 is FNYEAQ. CDR3 length equals 15 residues. The trim removed 6 bases at V and 5 bases at J, leaving 6 bases unmatched. The CDR3 loop is CASRPTSGTNNEQFF. CDR3 bases: TGTGCCAGCAGGCCGACTAGCGGGACTAACAATGAGCAGTTCTTC.

This chain joins TRBV5-1 and TRBJ2-3, with D uncertain. CDR1 is SGHRS and CDR2 is YFSETQ in the germline V gene. Trimming took 0 bases from V and 6 from J, leaving 8 bases between them. This CDR3 has 13 amino acids. The DNA of the CDR3 is TGCGCCAGCAGCTTGGCGGTGGTTGATACGCAGTATTTT. Translation: CASSLAVVDTQYF.

This chain uses TRBV27 with TRBJ1-2; 7 nucleotides align to TRBD1. CDR3 size: 13 residues. Germline V gene data show CDR1 as MNHEY and CDR2 as SMNVEV (reference sequence). V gave up 5 bases and J gave up 8 bases; unmatched junction bases: 8. The CDR3 region has the DNA TGTGCCAGCAGTAGGCCAGGGGGTTTAGGCTACACCTTC. It translates to CASSRPGGLGYTF.

Comment on this clone: The junction and the germline gene differ at one end; a read error may be behind it. The V and J genes are TRBV7-2 and TRBJ2-3; possibly TRBD1 for D (7 bases). Germline-derived CDR1 and CDR2 are SGHTA and FQGNSA. The CDR3 has 16 residues. The CDR3 region is CARSPRQGGSTDTQYF. For the CDR3, the DNA is TGTGCCCGCAGCCCGAGGCAGGGGGGAAGCACAGATACGCAGTATTTT.